This T cell receptor (beta chain) derives from a study of OX40 agonist ivuxolimab in advanced cancers. Study summary: Ivuxolimab doses were 0.01, 0.1, 0.3, 1.5, 3 or 10 mg/kg every 2 weeks. Participants averaged about 60 years of age (range roughly 23 to 90) and were around 83% male.

The CDR3 consists of 14 residues. From germline, CDR1 is SGHNT and CDR2 YYREEE (reference sequence). The V and J ends lost 4 bases and 5 bases respectively, with 15 bases between them. Assay used: immunoSEQ multiplex PCR; TCRdb lists only in-frame clones, some missing. Of tens of thousands of clones in the sample, nearly 90% were seen once. V usage is TRBV5-4 and J usage is TRBJ1-1; D is unresolved. The sequence derives from an adult with an advanced solid tumor such as melanoma, head and neck, liver or kidney cancer. The source was CD4+ or CD8+ T cells sorted from blood, collected in a trial of the OX40 agonist ivuxolimab. CDR3 loop: CASSPKGPTTEAFF. CDR3 bases: TGTGCCAGCAGCCCCAAAGGCCCCACGACTGAAGCTTTCTTT.